Described below is a single T cell receptor (beta chain) sequence and its context. The target antigen is unknown. The data originate from a study of CD8 T cells in ankylosing spondylitis. Whole-study results and caveats: In ankylosing spondylitis blood, a motif of fewer than 10 highly homologous TCR beta variants appeared characteristic.

Germline V gene data show CDR1 as SNHLY and CDR2 as FYNNEI. The V and J ends lost 7 bases and 4 bases respectively, with 5 bases between them. The CDR3 sequence is 10 residues long. From the 5' RACE reads, TCRdb called clonotypes with MiXCR, one entry per CDR3 protein. This table has a few hundred thousand distinct CDR3 sequences, roughly 13% appearing once. Sequencing was done on a sample of blood, either unsorted or a sorted T cell fraction (not recorded which). The chain is built from TRBV2 and TRBJ2-7; D gene ambiguous. This receptor was identified in a male donor with ankylosing spondylitis. CDR3 protein: CASMQYEQYF. In DNA, the CDR3 is TGTGCCAGCATGCAATACGAGCAGTACTTC.